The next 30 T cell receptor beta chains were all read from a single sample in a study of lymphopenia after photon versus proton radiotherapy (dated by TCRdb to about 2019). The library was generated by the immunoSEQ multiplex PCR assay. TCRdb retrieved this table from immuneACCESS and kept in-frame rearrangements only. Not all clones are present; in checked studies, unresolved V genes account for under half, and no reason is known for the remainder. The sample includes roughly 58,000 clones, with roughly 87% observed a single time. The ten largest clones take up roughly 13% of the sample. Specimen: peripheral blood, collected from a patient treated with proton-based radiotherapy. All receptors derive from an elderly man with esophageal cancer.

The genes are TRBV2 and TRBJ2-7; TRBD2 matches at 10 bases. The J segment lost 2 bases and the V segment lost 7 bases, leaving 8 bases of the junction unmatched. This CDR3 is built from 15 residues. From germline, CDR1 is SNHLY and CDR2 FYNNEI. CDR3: CASTDSSGGAYEQYF. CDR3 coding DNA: TGTGCCAGCACCGATTCTAGCGGGGGAGCCTACGAGCAGTACTTC.

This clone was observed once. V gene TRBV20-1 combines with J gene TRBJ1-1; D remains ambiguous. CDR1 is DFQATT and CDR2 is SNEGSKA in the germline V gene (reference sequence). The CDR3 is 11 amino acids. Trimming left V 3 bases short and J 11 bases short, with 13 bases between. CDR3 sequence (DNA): TGCAGTGCTAGCCCCAGTGTCGGTGCTTTCTTT. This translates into CSASPSVGAFF.

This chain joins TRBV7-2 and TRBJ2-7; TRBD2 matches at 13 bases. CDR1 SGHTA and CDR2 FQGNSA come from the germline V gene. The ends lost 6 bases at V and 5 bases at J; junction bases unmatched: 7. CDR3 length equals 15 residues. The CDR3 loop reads CASRPRLAGGDEQYF. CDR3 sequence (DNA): TGTGCCAGCAGACCCAGACTAGCGGGGGGTGACGAGCAGTACTTC.

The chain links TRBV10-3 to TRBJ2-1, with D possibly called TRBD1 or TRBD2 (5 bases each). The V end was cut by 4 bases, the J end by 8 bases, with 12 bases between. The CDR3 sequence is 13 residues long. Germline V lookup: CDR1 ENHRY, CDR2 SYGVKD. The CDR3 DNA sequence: TGTGCCATCAGTGGTTCGGTGGGGGATGAGCAGTTCTTC. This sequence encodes CAISGSVGDEQFF.

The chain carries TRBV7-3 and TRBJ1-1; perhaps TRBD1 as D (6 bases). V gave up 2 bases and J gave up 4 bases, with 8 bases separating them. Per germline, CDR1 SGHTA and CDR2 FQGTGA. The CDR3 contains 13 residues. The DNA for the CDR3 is TGTGCCAGCAGCTTAGACAGGACCACTGAAGCTTTCTTT. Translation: CASSLDRTTEAFF. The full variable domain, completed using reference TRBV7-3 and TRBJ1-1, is GAGVSQTPSNKVTEKGKYVELRCDPISGHTALYWYRQSLGQGPEFLIYFQGTGAADDSGLPNDRFFAVRPEGSVSTLKIQRTERGDSAVYLCASSLDRTTEAFFGQGTRLTVV.

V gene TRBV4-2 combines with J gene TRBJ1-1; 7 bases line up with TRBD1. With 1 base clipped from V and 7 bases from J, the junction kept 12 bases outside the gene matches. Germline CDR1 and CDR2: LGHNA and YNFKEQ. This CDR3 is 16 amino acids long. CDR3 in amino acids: CASSQGPGTEYLEAFF. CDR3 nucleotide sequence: TGTGCCAGCAGCCAAGGCCCCGGGACAGAGTACCTTGAAGCTTTCTTT.

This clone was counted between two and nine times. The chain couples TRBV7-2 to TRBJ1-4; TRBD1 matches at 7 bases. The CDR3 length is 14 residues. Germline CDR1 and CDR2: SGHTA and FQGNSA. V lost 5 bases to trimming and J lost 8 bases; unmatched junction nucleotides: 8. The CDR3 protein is CASSARQGREKLFF. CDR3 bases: TGTGCCAGCAGCGCGCGACAGGGACGGGAAAAACTGTTTTTT.

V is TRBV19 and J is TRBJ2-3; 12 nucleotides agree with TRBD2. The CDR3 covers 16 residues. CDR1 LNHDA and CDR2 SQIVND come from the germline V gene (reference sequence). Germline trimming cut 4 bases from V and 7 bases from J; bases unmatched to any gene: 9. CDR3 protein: CASSSSPSGGAHTQYF. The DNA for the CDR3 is TGTGCCAGTAGTAGCAGCCCTAGCGGGGGGGCCCATACGCAGTATTTT.

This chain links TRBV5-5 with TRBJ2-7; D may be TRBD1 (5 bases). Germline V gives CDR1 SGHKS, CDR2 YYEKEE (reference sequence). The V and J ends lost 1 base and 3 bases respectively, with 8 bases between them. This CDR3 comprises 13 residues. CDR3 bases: TGTGCCAGCAGCTTGAGCAGGGTCTACGAGCAGTACTTC. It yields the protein CASSLSRVYEQYF.

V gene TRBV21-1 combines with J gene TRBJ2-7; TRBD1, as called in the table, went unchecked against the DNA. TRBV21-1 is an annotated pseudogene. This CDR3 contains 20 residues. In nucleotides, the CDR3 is TGTGCCAGCACCCCCGCGCGGCAGGACAGGCTCACGGGCCTAGAAGACGAGCAGTACTTC. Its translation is CASTPARQDRLTGLEDEQYF.

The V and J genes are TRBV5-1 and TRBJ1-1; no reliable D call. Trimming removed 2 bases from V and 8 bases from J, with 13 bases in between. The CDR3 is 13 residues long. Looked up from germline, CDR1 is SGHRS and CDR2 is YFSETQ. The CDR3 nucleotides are TGCGCCAGCAGCTTTTCTCGGGAGACAGAAGCTTTCTTT. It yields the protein CASSFSRETEAFF. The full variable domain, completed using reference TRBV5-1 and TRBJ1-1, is KAGVTQTPRYLIKTRGQQVTLSCSPISGHRSVSWYQQTPGQGLQFLFEYFSETQRNKGNFPGRFSGRQFSNSRSEMNVSTLELGDSALYLCASSFSRETEAFFGQGTRLTVV.

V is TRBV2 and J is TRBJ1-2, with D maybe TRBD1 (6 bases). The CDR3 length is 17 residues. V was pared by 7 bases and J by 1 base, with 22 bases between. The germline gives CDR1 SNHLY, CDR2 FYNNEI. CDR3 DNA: TGTGCCAGCATTCCTACGGTACGACAGGCCAGTAACTATGGCTACACCTTC. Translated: CASIPTVRQASNYGYTF.

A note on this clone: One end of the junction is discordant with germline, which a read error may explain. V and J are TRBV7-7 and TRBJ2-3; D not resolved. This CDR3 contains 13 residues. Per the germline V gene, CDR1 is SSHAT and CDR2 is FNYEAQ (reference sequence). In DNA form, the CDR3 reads TGTGCTAGCAGCCCAGACGTCACAGATACGCAGTATTTT. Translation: CASSPDVTDTQYF.

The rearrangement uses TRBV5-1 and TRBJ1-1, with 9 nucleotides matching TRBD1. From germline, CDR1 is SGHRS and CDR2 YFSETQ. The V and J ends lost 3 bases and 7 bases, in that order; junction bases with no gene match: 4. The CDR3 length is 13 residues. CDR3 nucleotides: TGCGCCAGCAGCTCAGGACAGGGGAATGAAGCTTTCTTT. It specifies CASSSGQGNEAFF.

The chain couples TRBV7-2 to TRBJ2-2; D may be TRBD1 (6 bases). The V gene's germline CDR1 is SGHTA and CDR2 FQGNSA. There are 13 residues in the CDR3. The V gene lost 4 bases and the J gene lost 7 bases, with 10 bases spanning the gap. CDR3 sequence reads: CASSSQTGGELFF. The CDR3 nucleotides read TGTGCCAGCAGCTCCCAGACAGGCGGGGAGCTGTTTTTT.

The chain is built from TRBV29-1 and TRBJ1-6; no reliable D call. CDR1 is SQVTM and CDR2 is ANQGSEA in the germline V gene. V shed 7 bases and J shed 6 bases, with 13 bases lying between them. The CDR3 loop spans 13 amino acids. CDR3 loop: CSDARQVNSPLHF. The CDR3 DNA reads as TGCAGCGACGCTCGACAAGTTAATTCACCCCTCCACTTT.

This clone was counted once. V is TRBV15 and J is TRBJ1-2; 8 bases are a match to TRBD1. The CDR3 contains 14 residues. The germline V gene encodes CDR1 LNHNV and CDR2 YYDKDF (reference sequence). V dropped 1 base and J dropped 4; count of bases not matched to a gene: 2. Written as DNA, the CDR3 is TGTGCCACCAGCAGAGGACAGGGGACCTATGGCTACACCTTC. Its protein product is CATSRGQGTYGYTF. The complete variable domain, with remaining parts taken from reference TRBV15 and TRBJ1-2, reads DAMVIQNPRYQVTQFGKPVTLSCSQTLNHNVMYWYQQKSSQAPKLLFHYYDKDFNNEADTPDNFQSRRPNTSFCFLDIRSPGLGDTAMYLCATSRGQGTYGYTFGSGTRLTVV.

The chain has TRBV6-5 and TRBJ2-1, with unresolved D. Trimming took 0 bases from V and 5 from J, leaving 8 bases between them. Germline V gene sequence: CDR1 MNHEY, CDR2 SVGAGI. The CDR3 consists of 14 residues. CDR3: CASSYSPRNNEQFF. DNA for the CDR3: TGTGCCAGCAGTTACTCTCCGCGGAACAATGAGCAGTTCTTC.

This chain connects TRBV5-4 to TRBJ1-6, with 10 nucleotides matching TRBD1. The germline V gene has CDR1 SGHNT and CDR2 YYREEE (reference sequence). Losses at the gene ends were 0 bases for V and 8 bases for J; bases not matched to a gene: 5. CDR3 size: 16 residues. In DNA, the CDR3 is TGTGCCAGCAGCTTGGTAGGGGACAGGGGCGATTCACCCCTCCACTTT. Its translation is CASSLVGDRGDSPLHF.

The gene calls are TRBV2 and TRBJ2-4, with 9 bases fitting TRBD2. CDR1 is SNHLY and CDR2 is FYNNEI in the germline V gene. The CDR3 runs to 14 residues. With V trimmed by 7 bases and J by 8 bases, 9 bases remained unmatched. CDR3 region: CASTRAGGTDIQYF. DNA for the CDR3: TGTGCCAGCACCCGAGCGGGAGGCACGGACATTCAGTACTTC.

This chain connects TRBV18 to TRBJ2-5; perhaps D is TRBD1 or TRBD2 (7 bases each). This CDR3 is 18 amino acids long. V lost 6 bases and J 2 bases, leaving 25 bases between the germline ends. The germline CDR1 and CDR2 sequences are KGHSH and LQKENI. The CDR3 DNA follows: TGTGCCAGCTCCCAGACAGGGCGGGAGCGGCTGATACAAGAGACCCAGTACTTC. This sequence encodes CASSQTGRERLIQETQYF.

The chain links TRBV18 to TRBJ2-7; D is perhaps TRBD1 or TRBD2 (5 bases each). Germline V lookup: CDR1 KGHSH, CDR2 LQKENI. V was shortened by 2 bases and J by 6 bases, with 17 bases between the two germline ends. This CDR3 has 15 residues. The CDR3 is CASSPNRDGTREQYF. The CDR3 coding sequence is TGTGCCAGCTCACCAAACCGGGACGGGACGCGCGAGCAGTACTTC.

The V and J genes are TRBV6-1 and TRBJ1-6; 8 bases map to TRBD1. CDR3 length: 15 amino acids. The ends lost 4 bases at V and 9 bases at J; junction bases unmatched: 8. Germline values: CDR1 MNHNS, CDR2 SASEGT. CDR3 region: CASSATGVQSSPLHF. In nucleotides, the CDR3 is TGTGCCAGCAGTGCGACAGGGGTTCAAAGTTCACCCCTCCACTTT.

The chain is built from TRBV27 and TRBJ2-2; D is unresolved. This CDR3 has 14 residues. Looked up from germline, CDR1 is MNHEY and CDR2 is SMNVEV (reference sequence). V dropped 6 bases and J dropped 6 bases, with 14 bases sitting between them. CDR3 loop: CASRLLGLAGELFF. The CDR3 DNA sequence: TGTGCCAGCAGGCTGCTCGGCCTCGCCGGGGAGCTGTTTTTT.

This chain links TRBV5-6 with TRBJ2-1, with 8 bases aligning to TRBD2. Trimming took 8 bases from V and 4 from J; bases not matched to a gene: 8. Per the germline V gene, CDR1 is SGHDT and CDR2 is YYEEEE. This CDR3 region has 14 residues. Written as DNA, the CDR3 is TGTGCCAGTCTTCGACTAGCGATTTACAATGAGCAGTTCTTC. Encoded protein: CASLRLAIYNEQFF.

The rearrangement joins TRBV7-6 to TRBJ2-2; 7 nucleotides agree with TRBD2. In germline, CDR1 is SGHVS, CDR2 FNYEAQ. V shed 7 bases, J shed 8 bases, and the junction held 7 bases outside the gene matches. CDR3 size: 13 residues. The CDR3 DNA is TGTGCCAGCACCTCTAGGGAGGGGGGGGAGCTGTTTTTT. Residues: CASTSREGGELFF.

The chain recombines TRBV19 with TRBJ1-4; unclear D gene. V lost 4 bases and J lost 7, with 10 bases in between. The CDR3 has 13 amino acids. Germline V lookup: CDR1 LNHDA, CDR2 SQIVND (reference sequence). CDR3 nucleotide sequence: TGTGCCAGTAGTAGCTCCGACGGTGAAAAACTGTTTTTT. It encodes CASSSSDGEKLFF.

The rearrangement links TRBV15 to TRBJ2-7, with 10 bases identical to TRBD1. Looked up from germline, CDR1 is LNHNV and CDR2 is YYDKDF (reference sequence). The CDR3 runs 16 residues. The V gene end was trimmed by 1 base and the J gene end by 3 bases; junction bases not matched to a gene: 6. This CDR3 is CATSRAQTGGLYEQYF. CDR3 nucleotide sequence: TGTGCCACCAGCAGAGCACAGACAGGGGGCCTCTACGAGCAGTACTTC.

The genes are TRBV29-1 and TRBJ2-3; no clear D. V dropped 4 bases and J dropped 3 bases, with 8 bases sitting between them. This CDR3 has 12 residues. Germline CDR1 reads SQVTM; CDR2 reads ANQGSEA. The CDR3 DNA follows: TGCAGCGTTGTCCCAGTAACAGATACGCAGTATTTT. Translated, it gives CSVVPVTDTQYF.

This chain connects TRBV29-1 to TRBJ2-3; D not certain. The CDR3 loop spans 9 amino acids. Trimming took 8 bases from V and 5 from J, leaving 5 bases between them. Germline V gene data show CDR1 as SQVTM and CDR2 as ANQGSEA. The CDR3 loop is CSTEDTQYF. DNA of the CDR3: TGCAGCACAGAAGATACGCAGTATTTT.